The 13 T cell receptor beta chains presented below share a single source sample, sequenced in a study of T cell repertoires in cytomegalovirus infection. TCRdb processed the reads anew with MiXCR; each CDR3 protein has one entry. The sample has about 920,000 distinct CDR3 sequences, 31% seen once; the top ten hold 13%. Their recognized antigens are unknown. This material consisted of cultured CD8+ T cells from PBMCs, taken from culture after CMV antigen stimulation. Every receptor here comes from a human donor in good health (CMV status not recorded). Some clones in this sample may be carry-over from other donors' samples.

The J gene is TRBJ2-7, the V gene TRBV7-6; 8 nucleotides line up with TRBD2. The CDR3 is made up of 15 amino acids. The trim removed 5 bases at V and 5 bases at J, leaving 11 bases unmatched. Per germline, CDR1 SGHVS and CDR2 FNYEAQ. CDR3 sequence reads: CASSLNPAGGNEQYF. For the CDR3, the DNA is TGTGCCAGCAGCCTTAACCCGGCGGGAGGCAACGAGCAGTACTTC. The full variable domain, completed using reference TRBV7-6 and TRBJ2-7, is GAGVSQSPRYKVTKRGQDVALRCDPISGHVSLYWYRQALGQGPEFLTYFNYEAQQDKSGLPNDRFSAERPEGSISTLTIQRTEQRDSAMYRCASSLNPAGGNEQYFGPGTRLTVT.

The V and J genes are TRBV7-9 and TRBJ2-3; D may be TRBD1 (6 bases). Germline V gives CDR1 SEHNR, CDR2 FQNEAQ (reference sequence). This CDR3 spans 15 amino acids. V lost 3 bases and J lost 2, with 12 bases in between. The CDR3, as DNA: TGTGCCAGCAGCTTTCCGGGACATAACACAGATACGCAGTATTTT. Amino acids: CASSFPGHNTDTQYF.

This rearrangement joins TRBV10-1 to TRBJ2-2, with D perhaps TRBD2 (6 bases). The germline V gene encodes CDR1 WNHNN and CDR2 SYGVQD (reference sequence). Trimming shortened V by 6 bases and J by 0 bases, and 11 bases separated the two germline ends. The CDR3 length is 15 residues. CDR3 protein: CASRSSGANTGELFF. CDR3 nucleotide sequence: TGCGCCAGCAGATCCTCGGGAGCGAACACCGGGGAGCTGTTTTTT.

CDR3 residues: CASSLSPAGEKLFF. CDR3 in DNA: TGCGCCAGCAGCTTGTCCCCTGCCGGTGAAAAACTGTTTTTT. The genes are TRBV5-1 and TRBJ1-4; no clear D. V lost 1 base, J lost 7 bases, and 11 bases lay in between. CDR3 size: 14 residues. Germline-derived CDR1 and CDR2 are SGHRS and YFSETQ.

V usage is TRBV7-9 and J usage is TRBJ1-4; 7 bases are a match to TRBD1. The ends lost 5 bases at V and 5 bases at J; junction bases unmatched: 5. Looked up from germline, CDR1 is SEHNR and CDR2 is FQNEAQ (reference sequence). This CDR3 is built from 14 residues. Here the CDR3 DNA reads TGTGCCAGCAGCGGTTCACAGGGGAATGAAAAACTGTTTTTT. Its translation is CASSGSQGNEKLFF.

This clonotype was counted at least ten times. CDR3 sequence: CSAGAPTGDTTYEQYV. CDR3 coding DNA: TGCAGTGCTGGAGCACCCACGGGGGATACAACCTACGAGCAGTACGTC. J is TRBJ2-7 and V is TRBV20-1, with D possibly TRBD2 on 6 matching bases. The CDR3 extends over 16 amino acids. V was pared by 5 bases and J by 2 bases, with 22 bases between. Per germline, CDR1 DFQATT and CDR2 SNEGSKA (reference sequence).

This sequence joins TRBV6-2 or TRBV6-3 and TRBJ2-7; D is unresolved. There are 13 residues in the CDR3. V was clipped by 5 bases and J by 4 bases, with 12 bases between them. Germline CDR1 and CDR2: MNHEY and SVGEGT. CDR3 amino acids: CASSPQIRYEQYV. For the CDR3, the DNA is TGTGCCAGCAGTCCCCAAATAAGGTACGAGCAGTACGTC.

The rearrangement uses TRBV6-1 and TRBJ2-7; possibly TRBD1 for D (7 bases). The CDR3 has 13 amino acids. Germline V gene data show CDR1 as MNHNS and CDR2 as SASEGT. Trimming removed 5 bases at V and 3 bases at J, with 11 bases between. CDR3 in DNA: TGTGCCAGCAGTACAGGGGACTTCTACGAGCAGTACTTC. Residues: CASSTGDFYEQYF.

Only a few counts were recorded for this clonotype. V and J are TRBV7-9 and TRBJ1-1; 10 bases agree with TRBD1. The germline V gene has CDR1 SEHNR and CDR2 FQNEAQ (reference sequence). V trimming: 11 bases; J trimming: 3 bases; junction bases outside the gene matches: 9. The CDR3 has 14 residues. CDR3 region: CAAPGGQGDTEAFF. CDR3 DNA: TGTGCCGCGCCCGGAGGACAGGGGGACACTGAAGCTTTCTTT.

The CDR3 DNA reads as TGTGCCAGCAGCCAGTTAGGAGATACGCAGTATTTT. This encodes CASSQLGDTQYF. The gene calls are TRBV4-2 and TRBJ2-3; D unresolved. The CDR3 is 12 amino acids. V lost 3 bases to trimming and J lost 5 bases, with 6 bases between them. Germline CDR1 is LGHNA and CDR2 is YNFKEQ.

With respect to this clonotype: One end of the junction is discordant with germline, which a read error may explain. The rearrangement joins TRBV6-5 to TRBJ2-1; no clear D. CDR1 is MNHEY and CDR2 is SVGAGI in the germline V gene. The CDR3 sequence is 13 residues long. DNA for the CDR3: TGTGCCAGCAGTTACTCCCCTGACACTTCCATCCTCTTC. Residues: CASSYSPDTSILF.

The chain carries TRBV6-1 and TRBJ2-7, with D tentatively TRBD1 (6 bases). The CDR3 is made up of 13 amino acids. Per the germline V gene, CDR1 is MNHNS and CDR2 is SASEGT. V was trimmed by 7 bases and J by 4 bases, leaving 14 bases between them. CDR3 DNA sequence: TGTGCCAGCATCCGGACAGAGATTTACGAGCAGTACTTC. As protein: CASIRTEIYEQYF.

This clonotype was seen repeatedly, ten times or more. The V call is TRBV7-2, the J call TRBJ2-3, with D perhaps matching TRBD2 (5 bases). This CDR3 region has 13 residues. Germline V gene data show CDR1 as SGHTA and CDR2 as FQGNSA. V was shortened by 4 bases and J by 5 bases, with 10 bases between the two germline ends. The CDR3 region has the DNA TGTGCCAGCAGCTCCCACAGCGGAGATACGCAGTATTTT. Encoded protein: CASSSHSGDTQYF.